This T cell receptor beta chain was observed in a study of blood T cell repertoires in COVID-19. Study-level background: Samples came from the United States, Italy and Spain, spanning acute and convalescent COVID-19. In each case, the material was cDNA or gDNA derived from T cells, B-cell-depleted T cells, or PBMCs.

Per the authors' pipeline: Using reference gene primer amplification, nucleated cell counts were estimated. The protocol was immunoSEQ multiplex PCR, while the TCRdb copy is restricted to in-frame clones and leaves out a portion. V and J calls and clone size are those listed in that table; D and trimming were worked out from the DNA. The sample consists of about 250,000 clones, about 80% of them appearing once. As to this clone: Its ends do not fully match the called genes, so a read error is possible.

CDR3 length equals 16 residues. Looked up from germline, CDR1 is MNHNY and CDR2 is SVGAGI (reference sequence). The chain recombines TRBV6-6 with TRBJ1-6; 8 nucleotides align to TRBD1. Sequenced input: peripheral blood. The TCR comes from a man aged 45-60 years with active or convalescent COVID-19. DNA of the CDR3: TGTGCCGGCAGTCCGGACAGGGTAGCCTATAATTCACCCCTCCACTTT. Translating gives CAGSPDRVAYNSPLHF.